This TCR beta chain emerged from a study of long-term antiretroviral therapy in people with HIV. In the study overall: The 2015 immediate-ART recommendation was preceded by the earliest samples by about a decade. Study-wide results and caveats: Clones that had undergone expansion before ART dominated the repertoire at all time points. From the mid-2000s to the late 2010s, blood was obtained, possibly while participants received older ART regimens.

This CDR3 is built from 15 residues. Trimming took 5 bases from V and 3 from J, leaving 17 bases between them. The germline gives CDR1 MNHEY, CDR2 SVGAGI. Worth noting for this clone: The antigen is not known.

Version v3.0 of the immunoSEQ assay ran at survey level. Data came from immunoSEQ multiplex PCR; TCRdb stores just in-frame clones and leaves some out. The sample holds 25,000 to 35,000 clones, 65% to 85% seen once. This TCR was recovered from a man between 25 and 39 years old with HIV. Sequences were derived from unsorted PBMCs, sampled around 2.8 years after starting antiretroviral therapy. V gene TRBV6-5 combines with J gene TRBJ2-7; D is ambiguous. CDR3 coding DNA: TGTGCCAGCAGTCAGGCCCGGACGGCCAGCTACGAGCAGTACTTC. Its protein product is CASSQARTASYEQYF.